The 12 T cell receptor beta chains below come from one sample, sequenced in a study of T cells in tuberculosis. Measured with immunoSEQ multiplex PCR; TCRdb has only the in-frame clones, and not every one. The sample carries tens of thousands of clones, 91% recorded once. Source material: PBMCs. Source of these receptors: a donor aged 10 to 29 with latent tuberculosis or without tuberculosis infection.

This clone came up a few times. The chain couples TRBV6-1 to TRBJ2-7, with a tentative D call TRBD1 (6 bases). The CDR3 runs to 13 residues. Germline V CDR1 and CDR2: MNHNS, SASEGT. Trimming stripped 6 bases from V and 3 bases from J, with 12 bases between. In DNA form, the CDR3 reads TGTGCCAGCAGCCACAGGGCGGACTACGAGCAGTACTTC. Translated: CASSHRADYEQYF.

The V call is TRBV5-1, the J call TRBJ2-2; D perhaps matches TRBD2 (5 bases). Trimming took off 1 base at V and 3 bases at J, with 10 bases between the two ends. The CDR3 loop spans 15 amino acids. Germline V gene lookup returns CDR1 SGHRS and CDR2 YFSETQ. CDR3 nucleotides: TGCGCCAGCAGCTTGCGTCGGGGAGACACCGGGGAGCTGTTTTTT. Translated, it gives CASSLRRGDTGELFF.

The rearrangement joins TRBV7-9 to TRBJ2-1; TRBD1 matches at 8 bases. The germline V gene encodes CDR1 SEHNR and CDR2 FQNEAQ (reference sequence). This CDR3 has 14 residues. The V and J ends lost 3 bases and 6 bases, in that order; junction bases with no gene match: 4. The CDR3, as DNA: TGTGCCAGCAGCTTTCAGGGGGCCTTCAATGAGCAGTTCTTC. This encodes CASSFQGAFNEQFF.

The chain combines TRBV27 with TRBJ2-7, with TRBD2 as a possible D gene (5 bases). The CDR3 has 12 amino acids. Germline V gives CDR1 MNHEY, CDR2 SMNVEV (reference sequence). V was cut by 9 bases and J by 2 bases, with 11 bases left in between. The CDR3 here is CASLDGAYEQYF. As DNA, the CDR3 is TGTGCCAGTCTGGACGGGGCCTACGAGCAGTACTTC.

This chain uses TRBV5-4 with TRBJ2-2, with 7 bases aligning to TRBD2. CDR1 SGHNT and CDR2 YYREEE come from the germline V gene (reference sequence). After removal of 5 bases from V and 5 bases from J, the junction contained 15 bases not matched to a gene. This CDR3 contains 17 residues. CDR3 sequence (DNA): TGTGCCAGCAGTCCCTCCGGGACTACTATGGGGACCGGGGAGCTGTTTTTT. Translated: CASSPSGTTMGTGELFF.

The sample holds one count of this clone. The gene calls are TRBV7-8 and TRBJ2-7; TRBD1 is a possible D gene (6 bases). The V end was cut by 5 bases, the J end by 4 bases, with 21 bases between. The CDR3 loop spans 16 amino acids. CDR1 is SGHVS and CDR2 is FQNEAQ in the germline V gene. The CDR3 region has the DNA TGTGCCAGCAGCCCAAATTCAGGGGCCCGGCCATACGAGCAGTACTTC. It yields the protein CASSPNSGARPYEQYF. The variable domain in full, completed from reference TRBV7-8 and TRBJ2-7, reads GAGVSQSPRYKVAKRGQDVALRCDPISGHVSLFWYQQALGQGPEFLTYFQNEAQLDKSGLPSDRFFAERPEGSVSTLKIQRTQQEDSAVYLCASSPNSGARPYEQYFGPGTRLTVT.

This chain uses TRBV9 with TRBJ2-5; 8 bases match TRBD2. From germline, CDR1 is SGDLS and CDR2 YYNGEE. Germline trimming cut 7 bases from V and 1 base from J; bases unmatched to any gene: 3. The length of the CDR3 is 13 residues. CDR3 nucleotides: TGTGCCAGCGGACTAGCTCCCCAAGAGACCCAGTACTTC. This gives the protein CASGLAPQETQYF.

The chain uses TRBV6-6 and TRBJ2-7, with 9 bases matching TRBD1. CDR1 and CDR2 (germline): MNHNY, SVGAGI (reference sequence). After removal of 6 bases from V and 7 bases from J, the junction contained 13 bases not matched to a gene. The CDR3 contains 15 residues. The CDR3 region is CASSLPGQGRREQYF. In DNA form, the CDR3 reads TGTGCCAGCAGCCTTCCGGGACAGGGACGTCGTGAGCAGTACTTC.

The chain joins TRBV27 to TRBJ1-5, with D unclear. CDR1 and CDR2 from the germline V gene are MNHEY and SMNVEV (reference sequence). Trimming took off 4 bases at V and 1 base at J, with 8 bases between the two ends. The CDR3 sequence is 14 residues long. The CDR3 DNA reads TGTGCCAGCAGTTGGAGCGGGAGCAATCAGCCCCAGCATTTT. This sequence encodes CASSWSGSNQPQHF.

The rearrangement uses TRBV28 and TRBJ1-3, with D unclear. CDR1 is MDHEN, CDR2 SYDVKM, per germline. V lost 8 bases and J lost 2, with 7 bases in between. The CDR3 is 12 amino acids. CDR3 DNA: TGTGCCAGCGGCGACACTGGAAACACCATATATTTT. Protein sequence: CASGDTGNTIYF.

The CDR3 region has the DNA TGTGCCAGCAGCAACAGCGGGAGTGGGGCAGATACGCAGTATTTT. Translating it yields CASSNSGSGADTQYF. V and J are TRBV6-5 and TRBJ2-3, with 8 bases that match TRBD2. The germline V gene encodes CDR1 MNHEY and CDR2 SVGAGI. V dropped 6 bases and J dropped 4; count of bases not matched to a gene: 9. The CDR3 is 15 amino acids.

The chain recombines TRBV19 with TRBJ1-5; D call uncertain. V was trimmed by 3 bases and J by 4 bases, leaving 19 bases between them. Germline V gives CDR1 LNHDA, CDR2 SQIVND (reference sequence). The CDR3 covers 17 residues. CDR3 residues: CASSIYRSTYANQPQHF. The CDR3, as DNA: TGTGCCAGTAGTATTTACAGATCGACCTACGCGAATCAGCCCCAGCATTTT.